The 6 T cell receptor beta chains below all came from one sample that was sequenced in a study of T-cell memory formation after mild COVID-19. Using its own MiXCR run on the 5' RACE reads, TCRdb lists one record per CDR3 protein. The sample holds roughly 500,000 distinct CDR3 sequences; just over 20% are singletons and the top ten take 12%. Sequenced: PBMCs or a T cell subset sorted from them (not recorded which). The receptor set was obtained from an adult woman who had mild COVID-19 (a few samples of this study predate the infection). Cell type and time point are not known.

A few counts support this clonotype. The V and J genes are TRBV7-9 and TRBJ1-5, with D unresolved. This CDR3 is built from 14 residues. Germline V CDR1 and CDR2: SEHNR, FQNEAQ (reference sequence). Trimming removed 4 bases at V and 6 bases at J, with 13 bases between. As DNA, the CDR3 is TGTGCCAGCAGCTCGGGAGTCGGAGCTCAGCCCCAGCATTTT. Its protein product is CASSSGVGAQPQHF.

V usage is TRBV7-3 and J usage is TRBJ2-3, with D tentatively TRBD1 or TRBD2 (5 bases each). V was clipped by 4 bases and J by 2 bases, with 13 bases between them. CDR1 is SGHTA and CDR2 is FQGTGA in the germline V gene. The CDR3 is 15 amino acids. The CDR3 loop reads CASSSMGTYTDTQYF. The CDR3 nucleotides are TGTGCCAGCAGCTCTATGGGGACCTACACAGATACGCAGTATTTT.

The genes are TRBV24-1 and TRBJ1-2; 9 bases fit TRBD1. CDR3 length: 11 residues. The V and J ends lost 7 bases and 8 bases, in that order; junction bases with no gene match: 1. The germline gives CDR1 KGHDR, CDR2 SFDVKD. The CDR3 DNA reads as TGTGCCACCAGAGACAGGGGGGGCTACACCTTC. Translating gives CATRDRGGYTF.

The chain links TRBV29-1 to TRBJ1-1; D ambiguous. The CDR3 extends over 12 amino acids. Trimming stripped 0 bases from V and 7 bases from J, with 9 bases between. Germline-derived CDR1 and CDR2 are SQVTM and ANQGSEA. For the CDR3, the DNA is TGCAGCGTTGAAGAAGGGCCAGGTGAAGCTTTCTTT. Protein: CSVEEGPGEAFF.

J is TRBJ1-2 and V is TRBV7-2, with D possibly matching TRBD1 (5 bases). CDR1 and CDR2 (germline): SGHTA, FQGNSA. V was cut by 5 bases and J by 5 bases, with 18 bases left in between. The CDR3 has 15 amino acids. CDR3 residues: CASSPPGLAVYGYTF. The CDR3 nucleotides read TGTGCCAGCAGCCCCCCGGGACTAGCGGTTTATGGCTACACCTTC.

The rearrangement links TRBV7-8 to TRBJ2-1, with 7 positions matching TRBD1. The J segment lost 10 bases and the V segment lost 0 bases, leaving 9 bases of the junction unmatched. The CDR3 is 15 amino acids. The germline gives CDR1 SGHVS, CDR2 FQNEAQ. The CDR3 DNA sequence: TGTGCCAGCAGCTTAGCACCAACAGGGGCATACGAGCAGTTCTTC. Amino acid sequence: CASSLAPTGAYEQFF.